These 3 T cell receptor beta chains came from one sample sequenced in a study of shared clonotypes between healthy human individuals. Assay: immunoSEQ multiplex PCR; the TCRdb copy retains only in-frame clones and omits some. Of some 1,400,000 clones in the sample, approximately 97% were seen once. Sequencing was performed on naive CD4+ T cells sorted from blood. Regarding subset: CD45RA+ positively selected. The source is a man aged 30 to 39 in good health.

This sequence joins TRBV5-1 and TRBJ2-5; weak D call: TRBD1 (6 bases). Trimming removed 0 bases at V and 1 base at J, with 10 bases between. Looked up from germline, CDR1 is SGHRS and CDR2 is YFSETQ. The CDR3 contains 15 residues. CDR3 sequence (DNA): TGCGCCAGCAGCTTGGGAATGGACAGCCAAGAGACCCAGTACTTC. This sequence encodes CASSLGMDSQETQYF.

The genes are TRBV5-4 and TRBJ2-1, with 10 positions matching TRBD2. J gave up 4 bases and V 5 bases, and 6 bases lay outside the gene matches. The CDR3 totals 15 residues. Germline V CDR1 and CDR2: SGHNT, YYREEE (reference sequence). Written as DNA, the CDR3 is TGTGCCAGCAGGCATGCTAGCGGGAGTTACAATGAGCAGTTCTTC. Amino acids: CASRHASGSYNEQFF.

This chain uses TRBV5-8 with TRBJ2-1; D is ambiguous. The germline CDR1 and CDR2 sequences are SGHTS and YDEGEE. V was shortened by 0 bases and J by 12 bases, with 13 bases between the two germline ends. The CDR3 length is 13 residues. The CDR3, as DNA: TGTGCCAGCAGCTTGGGACTTCCAATGTCGCAGTTCTTC. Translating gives CASSLGLPMSQFF.